Sequencing of this T cell receptor (beta chain) was carried out in a study of cytomegalovirus exposure and HLA in healthy donors. Broader study findings: Within an earlier analysis, most TCR beta V segments proved productive either about 87% or about 30% of the time. Later analysis associated a missense DCLRE1C variant with TCR beta V- and J-gene trimming. Information on immune exposure was restricted to one variable (CMV serostatus). The authors confirmed in vitro that a few CMV-associated chains were specific for CMV antigens.

Both 60 Vbeta primers and 13 Jbeta primers went into the PCR. Repertoires were generated with immunoSEQ multiplex PCR, while TCRdb's copy carries only in-frame clones and drops some. Here the sample spans approximately 120,000 clones, about 80% being singletons. Notes on this clone: Its specificity is unknown.

Trimming at V came to 5 bases and at J to 10 bases, leaving 11 bases not matched to a gene. The CDR3 runs 14 residues. Germline assignment: CDR1 SGHAT and CDR2 FQNNGV. The sequenced sample consisted of PBMCs. The receptor comes from a woman in her forties in good health and CMV-seropositive. The chain recombines TRBV11-2 with TRBJ1-1; 9 bases map to TRBD1. CDR3 DNA: TGTGCCAGCAGCCCCCCCCGGGACAGGGTCGCAGCTTTCTTT. This sequence encodes CASSPPRDRVAAFF.